Below are 3 T cell receptor beta chains sequenced from a single sample in a study of T cell repertoires in cytomegalovirus infection. TCRdb ran MiXCR on the reads and lists one entry per CDR3 protein. The sample has approximately 750,000 distinct CDR3 sequences, roughly a third seen once. The specimen sequenced was PBMCs. The source is a human donor in good health (CMV status not recorded). Some clones in this sample may be carry-over from other donors' samples.

Notes on this clonotype: The likely explanation is a read error, given a far larger clone one base away. The CDR3 bases are TGTGCCAGCCGCCTACCTAATCAGCCCCAGCATTTT. This sequence encodes CASRLPNQPQHF. The chain couples TRBV7-9 to TRBJ1-5; no definite D call. Per the germline V gene, CDR1 is SEHNR and CDR2 is FQNEAQ (reference sequence). The CDR3 is 12 amino acids. The V gene lost 8 bases and the J gene lost 4 bases, with 9 bases spanning the gap.

The chain uses TRBV20-1 and TRBJ2-1; 7 bases fit TRBD2. Unmatched junction bases numbered 14, after V lost 3 bases and J lost 6 bases. The length of the CDR3 is 16 residues. Germline V gene sequence: CDR1 DFQATT, CDR2 SNEGSKA (reference sequence). Here the CDR3 DNA reads TGCAGTGCTAGTTTCGTAAGGGCGGGAGCCCTCAATGAGCAGTTCTTC. It encodes CSASFVRAGALNEQFF.

The chain employs TRBV25-1 and TRBJ1-6; D gene ambiguous. The CDR3 spans 15 residues. Between the trimmed V and J ends, which lost 1 base and 6 bases, there was a span of 10 bases. Per the germline V gene, CDR1 is MGHDK and CDR2 is SYGVNS. CDR3 bases: TGTGCCAGCAGTGAATTGATACGATCTAATTCACCCCTCCACTTT. It is translated as CASSELIRSNSPLHF.